This is a list of T cell receptor beta chains from one sample in a study of T cells in localized non-small cell lung cancer. TCRdb keeps only in-frame clones here, not all; method: immunoSEQ multiplex PCR. This table has 25,000 to 35,000 clones, about 90% appearing once. The sample in question was peripheral blood, obtained before any cancer treatment. These receptors were obtained from a woman aged 40 to 75 with stage I lung adenocarcinoma. Each CDR3 is given with its conserved first and last residue. The order of the fields is D gene, J gene, V gene, CDR3 protein, CDR3 DNA. A D gene is named only where the DNA matches it firmly.

D gene: -
J gene: TRBJ2-5
V gene: TRBV18
CDR3 protein: CASGRDRDSETQYF
CDR3 DNA: TGTGCCAGCGGAAGGGACCGTGACTCGGAGACCCAGTACTTC

D gene: -
J gene: TRBJ2-7
V gene: TRBV6-5
CDR3 protein: CASSPPGRPDYEQYF
CDR3 DNA: TGTGCCAGCAGTCCCCCGGGACGGCCCGACTACGAGCAGTACTTC

D gene: TRBD1
J gene: TRBJ2-2
V gene: TRBV23-1
CDR3 protein: CASSHLTGHTGELFF
CDR3 DNA: TGCGCCAGCAGTCACCTGACAGGGCACACCGGGGAGCTGTTTTTT

D gene: -
J gene: TRBJ2-7
V gene: TRBV30
CDR3 protein: CAWSTSFTYEQYF
CDR3 DNA: TGTGCCTGGAGTACGAGTTTTACCTACGAGCAGTACTTC

D gene: TRBD1
J gene: TRBJ2-2
V gene: TRBV6-6
CDR3 protein: CASMTGGVELFF
CDR3 DNA: TGTGCCAGCATGACAGGGGGCGTGGAGCTGTTTTTT

D gene: TRBD2
J gene: TRBJ2-5
V gene: TRBV6-1
CDR3 protein: CASSDRGLAGIETQYF
CDR3 DNA: TGTGCCAGCAGTGACCGGGGACTAGCGGGAATTGAGACCCAGTACTTC

D gene: TRBD1
J gene: TRBJ2-7
V gene: TRBV19
CDR3 protein: CASSAPGQGPPRYF
CDR3 DNA: TGTGCCAGTAGTGCTCCGGGACAGGGACCTCCCCGGTACTTC

D gene: TRBD1
J gene: TRBJ2-1
V gene: TRBV6-6
CDR3 protein: CASSYSTGSNEQFF
CDR3 DNA: TGTGCCAGCAGTTACTCGACAGGGAGCAATGAGCAGTTCTTC

D gene: -
J gene: TRBJ2-7
V gene: TRBV25-1
CDR3 protein: CASSPPKGSYEQYF
CDR3 DNA: TGTGCCAGCAGTCCCCCTAAGGGTTCGTACGAGCAGTACTTC

D gene: -
J gene: TRBJ2-3
V gene: TRBV7-9
CDR3 protein: CASSLGATTDTQYF
CDR3 DNA: TGTGCCAGCAGCCTCGGGGCTACCACAGATACGCAGTATTTT

D gene: TRBD2
J gene: TRBJ2-2
V gene: TRBV5-4
CDR3 protein: CASSSPGRRGANTGELFF
CDR3 DNA: TGTGCCAGCAGCTCGCCGGGTAGGCGGGGGGCGAACACCGGGGAGCTGTTTTTT

D gene: -
J gene: TRBJ2-1
V gene: TRBV4-3
CDR3 protein: CASSQEFGTPYNEQFF
CDR3 DNA: TGCGCCAGCAGCCAAGAATTTGGGACCCCTTACAATGAGCAGTTCTTC

D gene: TRBD1
J gene: TRBJ1-1
V gene: TRBV28
CDR3 protein: CASSSVRQGGNTEAFF
CDR3 DNA: TGTGCCAGCAGTTCAGTTAGACAGGGCGGTAACACTGAAGCTTTCTTT